The source of this TCR beta chain is a study of blood T cell repertoires in COVID-19. Germline CDR1 reads SGHRS; CDR2 reads YFSETQ. CDR3 length: 19 amino acids. Trimming cost V 1 base and J 3 bases; bases outside gene matches: 10. Some clones are missing from TCRdb's copy, which holds only in-frame ones; the method was immunoSEQ multiplex PCR. The data hold roughly 53,000 clones, with under 85% observed a single time. The genes are TRBV5-1 and TRBJ2-7, with TRBD2 identical over 16 bases. This receptor was obtained from a human donor in a cohort sampled during active COVID-19. Sequenced input: peripheral blood. The CDR3 region is CASSLSRGLAGGNYYEQYF. In DNA form, the CDR3 reads TGCGCCAGCAGCTTGTCCCGGGGACTAGCGGGGGGGAACTACTACGAGCAGTACTTC.